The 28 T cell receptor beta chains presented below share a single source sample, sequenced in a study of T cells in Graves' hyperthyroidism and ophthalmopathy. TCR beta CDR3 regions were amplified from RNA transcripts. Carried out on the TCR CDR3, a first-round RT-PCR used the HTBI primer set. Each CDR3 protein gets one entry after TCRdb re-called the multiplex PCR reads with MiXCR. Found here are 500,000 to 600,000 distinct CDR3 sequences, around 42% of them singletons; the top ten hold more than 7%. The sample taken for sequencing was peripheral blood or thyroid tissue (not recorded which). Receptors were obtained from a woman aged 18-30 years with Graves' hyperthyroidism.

The CDR3 reads CASSLGPQPQYF. The CDR3 region has the DNA TGTGCCAGCAGCTTAGGCCCTCAGCCCCAGTACTTC. The rearrangement uses TRBV7-2 and TRBJ2-5, with no clear D. Germline CDR1 is SGHTA and CDR2 is FQGNSA. Trimming shortened V by 1 base and J by 9 bases, and 9 bases separated the two germline ends. CDR3 length: 12 residues.

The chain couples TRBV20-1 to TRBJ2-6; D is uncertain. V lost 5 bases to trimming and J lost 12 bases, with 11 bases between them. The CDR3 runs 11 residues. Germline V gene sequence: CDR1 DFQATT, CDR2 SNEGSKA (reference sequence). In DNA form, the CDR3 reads TGCAGTGCTGAAAAGCCCCTCGTCCTGACTTTC. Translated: CSAEKPLVLTF.

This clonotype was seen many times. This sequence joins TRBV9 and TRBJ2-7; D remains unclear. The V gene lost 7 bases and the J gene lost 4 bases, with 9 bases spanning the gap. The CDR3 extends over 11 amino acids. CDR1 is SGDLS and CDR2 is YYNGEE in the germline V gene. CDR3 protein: CASGPSYEQYF. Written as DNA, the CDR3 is TGTGCCAGCGGTCCTTCGTACGAGCAGTACTTC.

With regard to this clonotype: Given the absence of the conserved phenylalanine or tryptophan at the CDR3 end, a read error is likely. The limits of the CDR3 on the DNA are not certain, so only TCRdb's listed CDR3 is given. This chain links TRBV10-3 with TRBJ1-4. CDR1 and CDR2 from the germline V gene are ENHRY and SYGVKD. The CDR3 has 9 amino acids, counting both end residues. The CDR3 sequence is CAISESRAL.

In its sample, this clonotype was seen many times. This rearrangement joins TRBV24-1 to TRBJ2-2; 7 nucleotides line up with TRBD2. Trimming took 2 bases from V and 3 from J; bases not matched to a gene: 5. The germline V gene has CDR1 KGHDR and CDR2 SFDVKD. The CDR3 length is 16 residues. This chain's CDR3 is CATSDYEGGDTGELFF. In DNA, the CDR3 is TGTGCCACCAGTGATTATGAGGGAGGGGACACCGGGGAGCTGTTTTTT.

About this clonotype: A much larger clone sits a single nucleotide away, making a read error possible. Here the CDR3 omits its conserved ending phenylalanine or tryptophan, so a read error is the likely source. The CDR3 DNA sequence: TGTGCCAGCAGTTTAACCAGGGGGCACTACTATGGCTACACCTCC. Amino acid sequence: CASSLTRGHYYGYTS. This sequence joins TRBV12-3 or TRBV12-4 and TRBJ1-2; 8 positions agree with TRBD1. V was clipped by 2 bases and J by 3 bases; unmatched bases: 5. The CDR3 runs 15 residues.

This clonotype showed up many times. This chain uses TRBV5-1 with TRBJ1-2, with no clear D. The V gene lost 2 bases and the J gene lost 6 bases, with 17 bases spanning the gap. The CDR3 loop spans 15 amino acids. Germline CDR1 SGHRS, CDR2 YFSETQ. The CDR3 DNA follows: TGCGCCAGCAGCTTTGCCCCGGAGGGCATGGATGGCTACACCTTC. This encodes CASSFAPEGMDGYTF.

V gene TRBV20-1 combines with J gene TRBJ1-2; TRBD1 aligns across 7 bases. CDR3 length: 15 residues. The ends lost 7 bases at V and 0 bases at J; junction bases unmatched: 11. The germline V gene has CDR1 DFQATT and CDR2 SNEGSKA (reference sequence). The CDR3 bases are TGCAGTGGCCTGACAGGGTCCGACACTAACTATGGCTACACCTTC. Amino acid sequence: CSGLTGSDTNYGYTF.

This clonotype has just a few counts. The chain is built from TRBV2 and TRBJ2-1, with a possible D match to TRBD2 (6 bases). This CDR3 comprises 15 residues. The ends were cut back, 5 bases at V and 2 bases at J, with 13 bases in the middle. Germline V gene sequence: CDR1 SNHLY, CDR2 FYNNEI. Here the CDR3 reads CASSPQGLTYNEQFF. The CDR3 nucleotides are TGTGCCAGCAGTCCCCAGGGACTTACCTACAATGAGCAGTTCTTC.

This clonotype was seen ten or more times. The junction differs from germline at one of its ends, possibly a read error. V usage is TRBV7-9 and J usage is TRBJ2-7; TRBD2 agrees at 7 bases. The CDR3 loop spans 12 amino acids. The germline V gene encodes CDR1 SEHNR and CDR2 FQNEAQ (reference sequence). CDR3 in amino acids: CASSLMVTGGLF. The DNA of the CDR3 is TGTGCCAGCAGCTTAATGGTAACGGGAGGCCTCTTC.

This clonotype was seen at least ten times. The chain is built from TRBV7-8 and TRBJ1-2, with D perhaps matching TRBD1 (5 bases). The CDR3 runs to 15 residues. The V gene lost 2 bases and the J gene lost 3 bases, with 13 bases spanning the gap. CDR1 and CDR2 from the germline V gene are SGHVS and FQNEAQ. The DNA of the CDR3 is TGTGCCAGCAGCTTATCGGGGGGTTTGGACTATGGCTACACCTTC. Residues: CASSLSGGLDYGYTF.

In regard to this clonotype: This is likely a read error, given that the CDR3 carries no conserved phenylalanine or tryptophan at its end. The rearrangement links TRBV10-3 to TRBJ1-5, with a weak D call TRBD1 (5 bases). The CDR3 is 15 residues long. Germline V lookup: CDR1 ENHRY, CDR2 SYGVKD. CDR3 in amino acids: CATSESGGDDQPQHS. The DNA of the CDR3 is TGTGCCACCAGTGAGTCAGGAGGGGACGATCAGCCCCAGCATTCT.

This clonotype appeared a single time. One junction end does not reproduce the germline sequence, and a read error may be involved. The CDR3 region is CASNSTLSSYGQYF. In DNA form, the CDR3 reads TGTGCCAGCAATTCGACACTCAGCTCCTACGGGCAGTACTTC. This chain joins TRBV7-7 and TRBJ2-7; no reliable D call. The germline V gene has CDR1 SSHAT and CDR2 FNYEAQ (reference sequence). The CDR3 extends over 14 amino acids.

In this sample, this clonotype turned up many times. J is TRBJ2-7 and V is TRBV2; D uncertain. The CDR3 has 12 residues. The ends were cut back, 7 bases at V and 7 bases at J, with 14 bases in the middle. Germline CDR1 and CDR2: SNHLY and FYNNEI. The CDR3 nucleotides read TGTGCCAGCAAGTGGGGTCGTACAGAGCAGTACTTC. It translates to CASKWGRTEQYF.

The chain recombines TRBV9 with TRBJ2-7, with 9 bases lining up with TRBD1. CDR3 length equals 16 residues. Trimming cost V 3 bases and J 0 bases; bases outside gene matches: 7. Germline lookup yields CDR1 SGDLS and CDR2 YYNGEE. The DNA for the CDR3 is TGTGCCAGCAGCGCCCTGCAGACAGGGGGCTCCTACGAGCAGTACTTC. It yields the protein CASSALQTGGSYEQYF.

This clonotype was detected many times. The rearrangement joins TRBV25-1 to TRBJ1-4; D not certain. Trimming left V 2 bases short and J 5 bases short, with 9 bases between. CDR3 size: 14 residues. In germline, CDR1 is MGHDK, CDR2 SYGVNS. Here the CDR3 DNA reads TGTGCCAGCAGTGAAAAGGCACGGAATGAAAAACTGTTTTTT. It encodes CASSEKARNEKLFF.

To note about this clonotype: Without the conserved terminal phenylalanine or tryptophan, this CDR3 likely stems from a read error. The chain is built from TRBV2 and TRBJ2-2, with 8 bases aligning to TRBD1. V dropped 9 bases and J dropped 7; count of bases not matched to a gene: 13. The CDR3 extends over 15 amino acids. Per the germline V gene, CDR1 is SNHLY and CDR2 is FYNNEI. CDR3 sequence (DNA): TGTGCCAGTAGTTCCTCAGGGGGCTCGGGCGGGGAGCTGTTTTCT. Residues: CASSSSGGSGGELFS.

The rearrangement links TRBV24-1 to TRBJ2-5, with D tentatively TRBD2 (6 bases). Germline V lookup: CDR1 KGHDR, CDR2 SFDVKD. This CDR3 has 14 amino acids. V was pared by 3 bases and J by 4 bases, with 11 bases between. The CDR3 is CATSDRGGPETQYF. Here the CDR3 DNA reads TGTGCCACCAGTGATAGGGGAGGCCCAGAGACCCAGTACTTC.

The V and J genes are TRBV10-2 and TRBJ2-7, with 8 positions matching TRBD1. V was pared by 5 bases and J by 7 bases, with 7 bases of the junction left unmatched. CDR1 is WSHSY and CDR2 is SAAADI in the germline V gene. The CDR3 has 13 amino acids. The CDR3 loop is CASSRTGSGEQYF. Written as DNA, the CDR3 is TGCGCCAGCAGTAGGACAGGGTCAGGGGAGCAGTACTTC.

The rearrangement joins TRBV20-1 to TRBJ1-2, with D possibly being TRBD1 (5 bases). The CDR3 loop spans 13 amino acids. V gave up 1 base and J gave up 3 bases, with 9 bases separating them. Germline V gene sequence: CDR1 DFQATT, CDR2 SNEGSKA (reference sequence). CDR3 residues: CSARVPRDYGYTF. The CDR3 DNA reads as TGCAGTGCTAGAGTCCCCAGGGACTATGGCTACACCTTC.

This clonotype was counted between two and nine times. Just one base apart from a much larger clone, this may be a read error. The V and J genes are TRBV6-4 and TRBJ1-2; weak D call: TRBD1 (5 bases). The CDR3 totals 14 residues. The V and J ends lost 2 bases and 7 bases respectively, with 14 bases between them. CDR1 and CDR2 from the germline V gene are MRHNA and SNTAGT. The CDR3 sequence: CASSDHPLGGGYTF. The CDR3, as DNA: TGTGCCAGCAGTGACCACCCCCTGGGGGGTGGCTACACCTTC.

DNA of the CDR3: TGTGCCAGCAGCTTAGTCACAGGGCGGAAGCAGTACTTC. Translated, it gives CASSLVTGRKQYF. This rearrangement joins TRBV7-3 to TRBJ2-7; tentative D call: TRBD1 (6 bases). V was trimmed by 2 bases and J by 8 bases, leaving 13 bases between them. Germline assignment: CDR1 SGHTA and CDR2 FQGTGA. The CDR3 length is 13 residues.

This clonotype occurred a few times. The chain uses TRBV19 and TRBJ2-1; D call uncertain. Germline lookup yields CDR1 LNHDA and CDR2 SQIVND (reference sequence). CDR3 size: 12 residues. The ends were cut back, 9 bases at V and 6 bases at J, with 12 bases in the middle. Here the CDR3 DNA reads TGTGCCAGCGGACCGCCTGCCAATGAGCAGTTCTTC. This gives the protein CASGPPANEQFF.

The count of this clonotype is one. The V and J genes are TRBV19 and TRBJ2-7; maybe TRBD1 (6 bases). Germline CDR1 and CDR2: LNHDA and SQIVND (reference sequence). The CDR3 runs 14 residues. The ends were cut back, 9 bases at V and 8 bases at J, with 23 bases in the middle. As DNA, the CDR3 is TGTGCCAGCAGTTTTGGGCAGGGGCGAGACAAGCAGTACTTC. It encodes CASSFGQGRDKQYF.

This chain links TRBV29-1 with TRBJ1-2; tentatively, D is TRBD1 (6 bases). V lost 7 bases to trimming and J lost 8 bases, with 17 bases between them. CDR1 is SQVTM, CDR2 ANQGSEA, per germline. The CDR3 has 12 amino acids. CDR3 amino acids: CSEGHPLRGYTF. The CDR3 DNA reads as TGCAGCGAGGGACACCCTCTTCGCGGCTACACCTTC.

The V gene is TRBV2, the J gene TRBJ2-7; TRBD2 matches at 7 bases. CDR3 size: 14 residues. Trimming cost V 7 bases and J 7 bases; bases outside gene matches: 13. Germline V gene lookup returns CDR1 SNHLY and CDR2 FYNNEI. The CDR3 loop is CASTRTSPYNEQYF. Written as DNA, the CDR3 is TGTGCCAGCACCCGGACTAGTCCCTACAATGAGCAGTACTTC. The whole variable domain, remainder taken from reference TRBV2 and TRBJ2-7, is EPEVTQTPSHQVTQMGQEVILRCVPISNHLYFYWYRQILGQKVEFLVSFYNNEISEKSEIFDDQFSVERPDGSNFTLKIRSTKLEDSAMYFCASTRTSPYNEQYFGPGTRLTVT.

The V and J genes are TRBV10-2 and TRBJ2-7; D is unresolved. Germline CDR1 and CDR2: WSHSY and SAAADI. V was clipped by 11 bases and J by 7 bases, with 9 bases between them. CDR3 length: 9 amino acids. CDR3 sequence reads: CAVPLEQYF. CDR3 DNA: TGCGCCGTTCCCCTAGAGCAGTACTTC.

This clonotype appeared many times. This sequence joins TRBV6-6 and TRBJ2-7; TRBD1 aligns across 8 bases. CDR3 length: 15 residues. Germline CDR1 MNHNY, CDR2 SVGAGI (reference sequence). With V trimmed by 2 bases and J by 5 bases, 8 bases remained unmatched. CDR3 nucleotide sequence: TGTGCCAGCAGTTACGGGACAGGCCTTAGGAACGAGCAGTACTTC. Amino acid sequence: CASSYGTGLRNEQYF.